The source of this T cell receptor beta chain is a study of CD8 T cells in Susac syndrome. Per germline, CDR1 GTSNPN and CDR2 SVGIG (reference sequence). J gave up 6 bases and V 0 bases, and 8 bases lay outside the gene matches. The CDR3 sequence is 16 residues long. Random hexamers were used to reverse transcribe the RNA input (about 0.5 to 1 ug). TCRdb re-analysed the immunoSEQ multiplex PCR reads in MiXCR, keeping a single row per CDR3 protein. The sample holds about 170,000 distinct CDR3 sequences, approximately 94% seen once. The chain combines TRBV30 with TRBJ2-2; 9 nucleotides align to TRBD1. Input material: CD4+ T cells from PBMCs. This TCR was recovered from a human donor with Susac syndrome. In DNA form, the CDR3 reads TGTGCCTGGAGTGTGGGACAGGGAGTCTTCGCCGGGGAGCTGTTTTTT. It translates to CAWSVGQGVFAGELFF.